This record covers a single T cell receptor beta chain. Its antigen remains unknown. TCRdb's copy holds only in-frame clones and misses some; the assay was immunoSEQ multiplex PCR. The sample holds about 59,000 clones, about 87% seen once. These data belong to a study of OX40 agonist ivuxolimab in advanced cancers. Study overall: As their treatment, patients were administered ivuxolimab, an agonistic anti-OX40 (CD134) antibody.

Study-wide findings and caveats: Relative to CD4+ cells, CD8+ T cells on average had more expanded clones.

Blood samples were obtained at baseline, cycle 4 day 1, and cycle 7 day 1. The material sequenced was CD4+ or CD8+ T cells sorted from blood, taken in a trial of the OX40 agonist ivuxolimab. The sequence came from an adult with an advanced solid tumor such as melanoma, head and neck, liver or kidney cancer.

The CDR3 nucleotides are TGCGCCAGCAGCTTACAGATAGGGGTTATGAACACTGAAGCTTTCTTT. It yields the protein CASSLQIGVMNTEAFF. This chain links TRBV5-1 with TRBJ1-1; possible D gene TRBD1, 5 bases. In germline, CDR1 is SGHRS, CDR2 YFSETQ. This CDR3 is 16 amino acids long. The V end lost 2 bases, the J end lost 0 bases, and 14 bases lay between the germline ends.